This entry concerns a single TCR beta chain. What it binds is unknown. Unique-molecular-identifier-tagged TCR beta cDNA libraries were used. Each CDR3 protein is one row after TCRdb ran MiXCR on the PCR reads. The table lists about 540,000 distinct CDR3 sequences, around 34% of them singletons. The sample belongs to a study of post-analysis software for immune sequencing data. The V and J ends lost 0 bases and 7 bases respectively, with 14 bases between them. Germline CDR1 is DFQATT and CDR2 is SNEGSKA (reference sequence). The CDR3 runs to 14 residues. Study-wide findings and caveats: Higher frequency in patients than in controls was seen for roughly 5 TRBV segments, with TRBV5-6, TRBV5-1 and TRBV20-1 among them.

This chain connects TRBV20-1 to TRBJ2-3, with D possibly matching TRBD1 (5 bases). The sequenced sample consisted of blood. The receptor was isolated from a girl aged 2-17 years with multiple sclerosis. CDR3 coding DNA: TGCAGTGCTAGAGATTTCTCAGGGTTAAATACGCAGTATTTT. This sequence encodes CSARDFSGLNTQYF.